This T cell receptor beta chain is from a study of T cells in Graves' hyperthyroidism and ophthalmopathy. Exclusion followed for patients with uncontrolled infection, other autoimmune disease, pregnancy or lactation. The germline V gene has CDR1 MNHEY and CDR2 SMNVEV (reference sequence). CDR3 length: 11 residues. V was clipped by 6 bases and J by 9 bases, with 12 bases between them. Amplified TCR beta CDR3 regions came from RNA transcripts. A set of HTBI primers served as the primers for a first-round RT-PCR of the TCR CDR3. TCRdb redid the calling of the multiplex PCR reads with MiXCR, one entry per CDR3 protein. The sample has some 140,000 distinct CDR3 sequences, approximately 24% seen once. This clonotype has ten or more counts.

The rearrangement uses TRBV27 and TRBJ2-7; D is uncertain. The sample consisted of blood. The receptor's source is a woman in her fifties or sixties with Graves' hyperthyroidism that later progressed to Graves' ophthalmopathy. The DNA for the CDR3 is TGTGCCAGCAGCCCAGGCTCGGGGCAGTACTTC. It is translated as CASSPGSGQYF.